Each of the 23 T cell receptor beta chains below was sequenced from the same sample in a study of blood T cell repertoires in COVID-19 (dated by TCRdb to 2020 to 2021). The library relied on the immunoSEQ multiplex PCR assay. Sourced from immuneACCESS, this table was stored by TCRdb with only in-frame sequences that have V and J called. A share of the clones is absent; for the studies checked, an unresolved V gene accounts for under half, and the remainder has no known explanation. Present in this sample are some 77,000 clones, roughly 80% of which were seen just once. Roughly 27% of the sample comes from the top ten. Sequenced material: peripheral blood. These TCRs come from a man aged 65 to 85 with acute or convalescent COVID-19.

This clone was seen a single time. J is TRBJ1-5 and V is TRBV19; tentatively, D is TRBD1 (5 bases). V lost 6 bases, J lost 1 base, and 16 bases lay in between. The CDR3 consists of 16 residues. CDR1 is LNHDA, CDR2 SQIVND, per germline (reference sequence). This chain's CDR3 is CASSLARGLSNQPQHF. The DNA of the CDR3 is TGTGCCAGTAGCCTAGCGAGGGGTTTAAGCAATCAGCCCCAGCATTTT.

The gene calls are TRBV27 and TRBJ1-2; D gene ambiguous. In germline, CDR1 is MNHEY, CDR2 SMNVEV (reference sequence). Trimming took off 3 bases at V and 4 bases at J, with 15 bases between the two ends. This CDR3 spans 15 amino acids. CDR3: CASSLRSREPYGYTF. The DNA for the CDR3 is TGTGCCAGCAGTTTGAGATCCCGGGAGCCCTATGGCTACACCTTC.

This chain joins TRBV29-1 and TRBJ1-1; 9 nucleotides align to TRBD1. This CDR3 region has 16 residues. The J segment lost 2 bases and the V segment lost 1 base, leaving 8 bases of the junction unmatched. The V gene's germline CDR1 is SQVTM and CDR2 ANQGSEA. The CDR3 nucleotides are TGCAGCGTTGAAGCCGCCTTGGGACAGGGTAACACTGAAGCTTTCTTT. This encodes CSVEAALGQGNTEAFF.

The chain's CDR3 is CASSHGRTRYEQFF. The CDR3 DNA sequence: TGTGCCAGCAGCCACGGGAGGACGAGGTATGAGCAGTTCTTC. This chain joins TRBV3-1 (or the pseudogene TRBV3-2) and TRBJ2-1; 7 bases map to TRBD2. The V gene end was trimmed by 3 bases and the J gene end by 8 bases; junction bases not matched to a gene: 7. Germline loops: CDR1 LGHDT, CDR2 YNNKEL (reference sequence). The CDR3 length is 14 residues.

This chain joins TRBV29-1 and TRBJ2-3; 8 positions match TRBD2. Germline V gene lookup returns CDR1 SQVTM and CDR2 ANQGSEA. CDR3 length: 14 residues. V lost 5 bases and J lost 0; bases outside the gene matches: 4. The CDR3, as DNA: TGCAGCGTTCGGGGGGGGCCTAGCACAGATACGCAGTATTTT. This codes for CSVRGGPSTDTQYF.

This clone occurred once. This chain connects TRBV3-1 (or the pseudogene TRBV3-2) to TRBJ1-1; maybe TRBD1 (5 bases). The V end lost 4 bases, the J end lost 11 bases, and 17 bases lay between the germline ends. CDR1 and CDR2 (germline): LGHDT, YNNKEL (reference sequence). The CDR3 runs to 13 residues. The DNA for the CDR3 is TGTGCCAGCAGCCCTAATAAGGGAGGGGATGCTTTCTTT. Its translation: CASSPNKGGDAFF.

This sequence joins TRBV5-1 and TRBJ1-2; D uncertain. Germline CDR1 reads SGHRS; CDR2 reads YFSETQ. Trimming shortened V by 0 bases and J by 6 bases, and 12 bases separated the two germline ends. The CDR3 consists of 14 residues. The CDR3 nucleotides read TGCGCCAGCAGCTTGGCGACTTACCCAGATGGCTACACCTTC. This codes for CASSLATYPDGYTF.

The CDR3 DNA reads as TGTGCCAGCAGCAAAAGCGGGGGGGTGAGGGATGAGCAGTTCTTC. Its protein is CASSKSGGVRDEQFF. The chain uses TRBV21-1 and TRBJ2-1; TRBD2, the table's D call, lacks a check against the DNA. TRBV21-1 is tagged as a pseudogene. There are 15 residues in the CDR3.

This clone came up once. The chain is built from TRBV5-4 and TRBJ2-1; 8 bases fit TRBD2. CDR3 length equals 16 residues. The germline CDR1 and CDR2 sequences are SGHNT and YYREEE (reference sequence). V was clipped by 1 base and J by 7 bases; unmatched bases: 10. Here the CDR3 reads CASSLYGGRPRNEQFF. The DNA of the CDR3 is TGTGCCAGCAGCTTGTACGGCGGGAGGCCTAGGAATGAGCAGTTCTTC. Full variable domain (missing parts from reference TRBV5-4 and TRBJ2-1): ETGVTQSPTHLIKTRGQQVTLRCSSQSGHNTVSWYQQALGQGPQFIFQYYREEENGRGNFPPRFSGLQFPNYSSELNVNALELDDSALYLCASSLYGGRPRNEQFFGPGTRLTVL.

There are many counts of this clone. An end of the junction differs from the germline gene, which may be a read error. The chain recombines TRBV30 with TRBJ1-1, with unresolved D. In germline, CDR1 is GTSNPN, CDR2 SVGIG (reference sequence). The CDR3 loop spans 10 amino acids. CDR3 bases: TGTGCCTGGAGGCCCCGGGAGTTAGTCTTT. Encoded protein: CAWRPRELVF.

The rearrangement joins TRBV6-6 to TRBJ2-7; 10 bases agree with TRBD2. Germline V gene data show CDR1 as MNHNY and CDR2 as SVGAGI (reference sequence). This CDR3 is 15 amino acids long. V dropped 8 bases and J dropped 0; count of bases not matched to a gene: 7. CDR3 DNA sequence: TGTGCCAGCCTGGGGGCTAGCGGGAGCTCCTACGAGCAGTACTTC. This sequence encodes CASLGASGSSYEQYF.

The chain joins TRBV7-9 to TRBJ2-1; tentative D call: TRBD2 (6 bases). Trimming left V 5 bases short and J 3 bases short, with 11 bases between. This CDR3 contains 14 residues. Germline CDR1 is SEHNR and CDR2 is FQNEAQ (reference sequence). CDR3 nucleotide sequence: TGTGCCAGCAGCCCTACTAGCTTCTACAATGAGCAGTTCTTC. Its translation is CASSPTSFYNEQFF.

This chain links TRBV19 with TRBJ2-7; 9 bases match TRBD2. The CDR3 length is 16 residues. Germline CDR1 is LNHDA and CDR2 is SQIVND (reference sequence). Trimming cost V 3 bases and J 6 bases; bases outside gene matches: 12. The CDR3 protein is CASSIAGAGGTSEQYF. Here the CDR3 DNA reads TGTGCCAGTAGTATCGCCGGAGCGGGAGGCACCAGCGAGCAGTACTTC.

This clone was seen a handful of times. This CDR3 is also generated by other DNA sequences in the sample. The V call is TRBV5-6, the J call TRBJ2-7, with D possibly matching TRBD2 (5 bases). The CDR3 length is 13 residues. The germline V and J ends were trimmed by 4 bases and 2 bases, with 10 bases remaining between them. Per the germline V gene, CDR1 is SGHDT and CDR2 is YYEEEE. CDR3: CASSLLGTYEQYF. The CDR3 DNA sequence: TGTGCCAGCAGCCTACTCGGGACCTACGAGCAGTACTTC.

The rearrangement links TRBV14 to TRBJ2-1; 9 positions match TRBD2. This CDR3 region has 13 residues. The trim removed 8 bases at V and 9 bases at J, leaving 8 bases unmatched. Germline V gene lookup returns CDR1 SGHDN and CDR2 FVKESK. CDR3 region: CASQIAGVGEQFF. The DNA for the CDR3 is TGTGCCAGCCAAATAGCGGGAGTGGGTGAGCAGTTCTTC.

The chain employs TRBV7-8 and TRBJ1-4; D might be TRBD1 (5 bases). With 2 bases removed from V and 5 bases from J, the gap between germline ends came to 9 bases. Per germline, CDR1 SGHVS and CDR2 FQNEAQ. This CDR3 is 14 amino acids long. The CDR3 bases are TGTGCCAGCAGCTTACAGGGTGGGAATGAAAAACTGTTTTTT. Amino acid sequence: CASSLQGGNEKLFF.

The CDR3 bases are TGTGCCAGCAGCGTAGCCGGGAGGGTGAATGAGCAGTTCTTC. It translates to CASSVAGRVNEQFF. V and J are TRBV9 and TRBJ2-1; 8 bases line up with TRBD2. The J segment lost 7 bases and the V segment lost 0 bases, leaving 3 bases of the junction unmatched. Germline CDR1 and CDR2: SGDLS and YYNGEE. The CDR3 totals 14 residues.

The gene calls are TRBV10-3 and TRBJ2-2; TRBD1 aligns across 7 bases. CDR1 and CDR2 (germline): ENHRY, SYGVKD. After removal of 7 bases from V and 0 bases from J, the junction contained 5 bases not matched to a gene. The CDR3 sequence is 15 residues long. The CDR3 reads CAITRTGANTGELFF. CDR3 DNA sequence: TGTGCCATCACCAGGACAGGAGCGAACACCGGGGAGCTGTTTTTT.

The CDR3 DNA sequence: TGTGCCAGCAGCTCAACGGACAGGGGGAGTTTCACTGAAGCTTTCTTT. Amino acid sequence: CASSSTDRGSFTEAFF. This chain links TRBV11-2 with TRBJ1-1, with 10 bases lining up with TRBD1. The CDR3 is made up of 16 amino acids. V gave up 4 bases and J gave up 4 bases; unmatched junction bases: 9. CDR1 SGHAT and CDR2 FQNNGV come from the germline V gene.

Only one count was recorded for this clone. V and J are TRBV2 and TRBJ2-3; maybe TRBD1 (6 bases). Germline CDR1 SNHLY, CDR2 FYNNEI. The ends were cut back, 7 bases at V and 2 bases at J, with 22 bases in the middle. The CDR3 consists of 17 residues. The CDR3 DNA sequence: TGTGCCAGCACCTCAAACTTTGGGGGCACCAACACAGATACGCAGTATTTT. This codes for CASTSNFGGTNTDTQYF.

The chain has TRBV7-2 and TRBJ1-1; 9 nucleotides line up with TRBD1. CDR3 length: 17 residues. Germline trimming cut 1 base from V and 0 bases from J; bases unmatched to any gene: 6. CDR1 and CDR2 from the germline V gene are SGHTA and FQGNSA. Here the CDR3 DNA reads TGTGCCAGCAGCTTAGTGGGACAGGGCCAAATGAACACTGAAGCTTTCTTT. Protein sequence: CASSLVGQGQMNTEAFF.

V and J are TRBV5-1 and TRBJ1-2; 7 nucleotides match TRBD1. The trim removed 4 bases at V and 0 bases at J, leaving 9 bases unmatched. The CDR3 runs to 16 residues. Germline V gene lookup returns CDR1 SGHRS and CDR2 YFSETQ. DNA for the CDR3: TGCGCCAGCAGCATAACCGGGACAGCATCTAACTATGGCTACACCTTC. Translated: CASSITGTASNYGYTF. The full variable domain, with the rest looked up from reference TRBV5-1 and TRBJ1-2, is KAGVTQTPRYLIKTRGQQVTLSCSPISGHRSVSWYQQTPGQGLQFLFEYFSETQRNKGNFPGRFSGRQFSNSRSEMNVSTLELGDSALYLCASSITGTASNYGYTFGSGTRLTVV.

The rearrangement uses TRBV14 and TRBJ1-2; tentative D call: TRBD1 (6 bases). CDR1 is SGHDN, CDR2 FVKESK, per germline. CDR3 length: 14 residues. V lost 4 bases and J 5 bases, leaving 14 bases between the germline ends. The CDR3 DNA is TGTGCCAGCAGCCGGGACATTGGAACATATGGCTACACCTTC. It codes for CASSRDIGTYGYTF.